This T cell receptor (beta chain) was obtained from a study of sequential checkpoint blockade in melanoma. The overall study: Patients were randomized 1:1 to nivolumab-then-ipilimumab or ipilimumab-then-nivolumab first-line. Maintenance nivolumab came after either treatment sequence.

Using immunoSEQ multiplex PCR, the repertoire was profiled, and TCRdb retains in-frame clones only, with some absent. Of some 14,000 clones listed, around 77% were seen once; the top ten hold 30%. The sample holds a few counts of this clone. Documented treatment: randomized to nivolumab then ipilimumab (arm A) or the reverse (arm B). Patients had received no earlier DNA-damaging chemotherapy. Sorted cells were live CD3+CD8+, lacking CD19 and CD56, from PBMCs. Germline-derived CDR1 and CDR2 are MDHEN and SYDVKM. V dropped 4 bases and J dropped 8 bases, with 18 bases sitting between them. The CDR3 contains 15 residues.

The input for sequencing was CD8+ T cells sorted from blood (inferred from file names), taken from a patient given nivolumab and ipilimumab in sequence. The TCR was taken from a human donor with melanoma. The rearrangement uses TRBV28 and TRBJ1-5; D is possibly TRBD1 (6 bases). The CDR3 reads CASSSTRQAEEPQHF. As DNA, the CDR3 is TGTGCCAGCAGTTCCACCCGACAGGCTGAGGAGCCCCAGCATTTT.